This T cell receptor (beta chain) was sequenced for a study of T cell responses to AZD1222 COVID-19 vaccine. The repertoire was sequenced with immunoSEQ multiplex PCR; TCRdb's copy has only in-frame clones and lacks some. Of more than 95,000 clones in the sample, approximately 88% were seen once. V trimming: 4 bases; J trimming: 5 bases; junction bases outside the gene matches: 8. In germline, CDR1 is SGHNT, CDR2 YYREEE (reference sequence). The CDR3 totals 14 residues. Material: peripheral blood, obtained on day 0 of AZD1222 vaccination. The TCR originated in an adult in good health. The V and J genes are TRBV5-4 and TRBJ2-5; 7 bases are shared with TRBD2. In DNA, the CDR3 is TGTGCCAGCAGCGGGGGACTACGATCGGAGACCCAGTACTTC. Translated: CASSGGLRSETQYF.